This T cell receptor beta chain was recorded in a study of blood T cells in healthy people across ages. As for this clonotype: As yet, its antigen is unknown.

Overall study findings and caveats: Naive CD4+ cell counts and diversity both ran higher in long-lived than in aged donors.

No fewer than 5.5 micrograms of total RNA were isolated from every sample. Trimming stripped 6 bases from V and 2 bases from J, with 5 bases between. This CDR3 comprises 12 residues. Germline V gene data show CDR1 as MDHEN and CDR2 as SYDVKM. A second PCR of 7 to 11 cycles used a sample-barcoded 5' primer and a J-beta primer mix. A single record per CDR3 protein comes from TCRdb applying MiXCR to the 5' RACE reads. The sample shows 600,000 or so distinct CDR3 sequences, roughly 43% of them seen only once. The receptor was derived from a man aged 80 or over in good health. The V and J genes are TRBV28 and TRBJ2-4, with D uncertain. The sequencing input was blood. The CDR3 DNA reads TGTGCCAGCAGCCCACCCAAAAACATTCAGTACTTC. This codes for CASSPPKNIQYF.